In this sample, the clone carrying this TCR beta chain turned up a few times. What it binds is unknown. The sample has other DNA sequences that encode this CDR3 too. This CDR3 region has 11 residues. V lost 5 bases and J 0 bases, leaving 2 bases between the germline ends. Germline CDR1 is GTSNPN and CDR2 is SVGIG (reference sequence). This entry belongs to a study of beta chain features in type 1 diabetes. Study-level findings and limits: A greater similarity of naive, central memory and Treg TCRB repertoires was seen among patients than among healthy donors.

The investigators reverse transcribed all of the isolated RNA, so they sequenced expressed TCRB transcripts. Assay used: immunoSEQ multiplex PCR; TCRdb lists only in-frame clones, some missing. The sample yields about 260,000 clones, about 71% seen once. The chain employs TRBV30 and TRBJ2-1; D gene unclear. This clonotype was obtained from a man younger than 40 in good health. The sequenced sample consisted of naive CD4+ T cells from blood. Here the CDR3 reads CAWGSYNEQFF. The DNA of the CDR3 is TGTGCCTGGGGCTCCTACAATGAGCAGTTCTTC.